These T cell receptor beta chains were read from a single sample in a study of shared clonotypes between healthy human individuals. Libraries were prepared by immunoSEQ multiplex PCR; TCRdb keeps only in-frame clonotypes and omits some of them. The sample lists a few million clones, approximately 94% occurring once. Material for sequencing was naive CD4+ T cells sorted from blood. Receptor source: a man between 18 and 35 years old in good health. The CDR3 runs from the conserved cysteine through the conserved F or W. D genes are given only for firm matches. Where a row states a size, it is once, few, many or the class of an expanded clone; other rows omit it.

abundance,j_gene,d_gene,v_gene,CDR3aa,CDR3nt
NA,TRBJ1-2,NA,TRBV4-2,CASSQEEQGGDYGYTF,TGTGCCAGCAGCCAAGAGGAGCAGGGAGGGGACTATGGCTACACCTTC
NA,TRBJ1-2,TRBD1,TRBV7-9,CASSLNTGGYGYTF,TGTGCCAGCAGCTTAAATACAGGGGGCTATGGCTACACCTTC
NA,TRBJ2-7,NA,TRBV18,CASSRGSFSSYEQYF,TGTGCCAGCTCCCGCGGATCTTTCTCTTCCTACGAGCAGTACTTC
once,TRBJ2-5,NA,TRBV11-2,CASSWGRDETQYF,TGTGCCAGCAGCTGGGGCAGGGACGAGACCCAGTACTTC
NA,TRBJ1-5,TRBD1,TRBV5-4,CASSLGTGGNQPQHF,TGTGCCAGCAGCTTAGGGACAGGGGGCAATCAGCCCCAGCATTTT
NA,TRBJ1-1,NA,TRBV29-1,CSVDRRLDPEAFF,TGCAGCGTTGATAGGCGTCTAGACCCTGAAGCTTTCTTT
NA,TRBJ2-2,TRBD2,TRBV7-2,CASSLAGGVGELFF,TGTGCCAGCAGCTTAGCGGGAGGGGTCGGGGAGCTGTTTTTT
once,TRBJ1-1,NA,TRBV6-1,CASSEGPDTEAFF,TGTGCCAGCAGTGAAGGCCCCGACACTGAAGCTTTCTTT
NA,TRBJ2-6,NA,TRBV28,CASSSGHLSGANVLTF,TGTGCCAGCAGTTCCGGACATCTCTCTGGGGCCAACGTCCTGACTTTC
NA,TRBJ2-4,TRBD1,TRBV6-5,CASRPTGGAGNIQYF,TGTGCCAGCAGGCCTACAGGGGGCGCGGGAAACATTCAGTACTTC
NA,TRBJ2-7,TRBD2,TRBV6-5,CASRRTSSEQYF,TGTGCCAGCAGAAGGACTAGTTCCGAGCAGTACTTC
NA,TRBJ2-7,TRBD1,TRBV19,CASSPGTGLAGYEQYF,TGTGCCAGTAGCCCCGGGACAGGGTTAGCGGGCTACGAGCAGTACTTC
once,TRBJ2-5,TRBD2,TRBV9,CASSVRGGSTETQYF,TGTGCCAGCAGCGTCCGCGGCGGGAGCACAGAGACCCAGTACTTC
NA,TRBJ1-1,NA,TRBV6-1,CASRRTPDTEAFF,TGTGCCAGCAGAAGGACACCCGACACTGAAGCTTTCTTT
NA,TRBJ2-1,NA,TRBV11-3,CASSRGDSYNEQFF,TGTGCCAGCAGCCGTGGTGACAGTTACAATGAGCAGTTCTTC
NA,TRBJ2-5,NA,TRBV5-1,CASSLVPGKETQYF,TGCGCCAGCAGCTTGGTTCCGGGTAAGGAGACCCAGTACTTC
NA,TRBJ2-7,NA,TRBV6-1,CASSTVRSYEQYF,TGTGCCAGCAGTACCGTACGGTCCTACGAGCAGTACTTC
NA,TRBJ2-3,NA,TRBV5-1,CASSLPAASTDTQYF,TGCGCCAGCAGCTTACCAGCGGCCTCCACAGATACGCAGTATTTT
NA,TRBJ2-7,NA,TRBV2,CASSVGDSYEQYF,TGTGCCAGCAGTGTTGGGGACTCCTACGAGCAGTACTTC
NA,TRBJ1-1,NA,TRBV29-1,CSVEDLRLLNTEAFF,TGCAGCGTTGAAGATCTGCGGCTGCTGAACACTGAAGCTTTCTTT
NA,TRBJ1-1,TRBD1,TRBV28,CASSPYYRGSTEAFF,TGTGCCAGCAGCCCTTATTACAGGGGGAGCACTGAAGCTTTCTTT
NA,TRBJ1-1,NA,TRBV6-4,CASSEQGSGTEAFF,TGTGCCAGCAGTGAACAGGGCTCGGGCACTGAAGCTTTCTTT
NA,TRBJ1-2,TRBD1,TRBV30,CASTTGVYGYTF,TGTGCCTCCACGACAGGGGTTTATGGCTACACCTTC
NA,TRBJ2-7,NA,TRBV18,CASSPTPYEQYF,TGTGCCAGCTCACCAACACCCTACGAGCAGTACTTC
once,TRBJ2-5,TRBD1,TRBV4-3,CASSRKTGGETQYF,TGCGCCAGCAGCCGAAAAACAGGGGGGGAGACCCAGTACTTC
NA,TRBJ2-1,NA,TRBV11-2,CASSPGRAGANEQFF,TGTGCCAGCAGCCCCGGTAGGGCGGGGGCAAATGAGCAGTTCTTC
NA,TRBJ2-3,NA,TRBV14,CASSRWDTQYF,TGTGCCAGCAGCCGATGGGATACGCAGTATTTT
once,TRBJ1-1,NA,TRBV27,CASSLSGLNTEAFF,TGTGCCAGCAGTTTGTCGGGCCTGAACACTGAAGCTTTCTTT
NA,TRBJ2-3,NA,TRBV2,CASSEESGLAQYF,TGTGCCAGCAGTGAAGAAAGCGGGCTTGCGCAGTATTTT
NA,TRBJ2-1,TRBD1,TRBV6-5,CASAKGASLRDEQFF,TGTGCCAGCGCCAAGGGGGCATCTCTGAGGGATGAGCAGTTCTTC
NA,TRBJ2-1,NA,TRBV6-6,CASSYPDGTSYNEQFF,TGTGCCAGCAGTTACCCGGACGGGACCTCCTACAATGAGCAGTTCTTC
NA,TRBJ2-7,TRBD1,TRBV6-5,CASRPGTGRDEQYF,TGTGCCAGCAGACCCGGGACAGGGAGAGACGAGCAGTACTTC
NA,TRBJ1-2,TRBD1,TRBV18,CASSPSPGTGIFYGYTF,TGTGCCAGCTCACCAAGTCCCGGGACAGGGATTTTCTATGGCTACACCTTC
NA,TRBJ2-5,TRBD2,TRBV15,CATSPGLASPETQYF,TGTGCCACCAGCCCGGGACTAGCCTCTCCAGAGACCCAGTACTTC
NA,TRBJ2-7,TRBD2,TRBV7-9,CASSFGTSGRTEQYF,TGTGCCAGCAGCTTCGGGACTAGCGGGAGAACCGAGCAGTACTTC
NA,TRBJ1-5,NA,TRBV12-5,CASAISGTSNQPQHF,TGTGCTAGTGCGATATCAGGGACCAGCAATCAGCCCCAGCATTTT
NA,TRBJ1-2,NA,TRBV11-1,CASSSTREADYGYTF,TGTGCCAGCAGCTCGACCAGGGAGGCGGACTATGGCTACACCTTC
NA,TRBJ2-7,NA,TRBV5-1,CASSLGDGTYEQYF,TGCGCCAGCAGCCTGGGGGATGGAACCTACGAGCAGTACTTC
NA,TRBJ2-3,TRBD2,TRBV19,CASSPPSPGLAGVKDTQYF,TGTGCCAGTAGTCCTCCCTCTCCGGGACTAGCGGGAGTTAAAGATACGCAGTATTTT
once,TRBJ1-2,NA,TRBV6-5,CASREHDSRDYGYTF,TGTGCCAGCAGGGAACATGACAGTCGGGATTATGGCTACACCTTC
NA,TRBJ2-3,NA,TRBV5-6,CASSSRGAGDTQYF,TGTGCCAGCAGCTCTCGGGGGGCCGGAGATACGCAGTATTTT
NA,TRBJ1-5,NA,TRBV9,CASSPQVPQRLIRRPQHF,TGTGCCAGCAGCCCCCAAGTCCCCCAAAGGCTAATCAGGAGGCCCCAGCATTTT
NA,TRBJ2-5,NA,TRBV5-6,CASSLRETQYF,TGTGCCAGCAGCTTGCGCGAGACCCAGTACTTC
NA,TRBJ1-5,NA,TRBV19,CASSIDQPGDQPQHF,TGTGCCAGTAGTATAGATCAACCAGGGGATCAGCCCCAGCATTTT
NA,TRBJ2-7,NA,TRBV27,CASSTRHSSYEQYF,TGTGCCAGCAGTACCCGACATAGCTCCTACGAGCAGTACTTC
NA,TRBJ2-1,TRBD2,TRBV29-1,CSAREGGHNEQFF,TGCAGCGCCAGGGAGGGCGGACACAATGAGCAGTTCTTC
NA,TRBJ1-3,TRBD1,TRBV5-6,CASSPTGGGFSGNTIYF,TGTGCCAGCAGCCCCACAGGGGGAGGCTTCTCTGGAAACACCATATATTTT
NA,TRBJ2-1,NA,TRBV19,CASSQLGTGKREQFF,TGTGCCAGTAGTCAGCTCGGCACAGGGAAACGTGAGCAGTTCTTC
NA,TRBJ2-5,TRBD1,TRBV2,CASTIHRSGGGETQYF,TGTGCCAGCACCATACATAGGTCAGGGGGCGGGGAGACCCAGTACTTC
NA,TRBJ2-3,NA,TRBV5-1,CASSRRGKTDTQYF,TGCGCCAGCAGCCGACGGGGAAAAACAGATACGCAGTATTTT
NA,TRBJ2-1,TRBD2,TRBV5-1,CASSSLAGEGHEQFF,TGCGCCAGCAGCTCGCTAGCGGGAGAGGGCCATGAGCAGTTCTTC
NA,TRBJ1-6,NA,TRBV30,CAWGGGSSPLHF,TGTGCCTGGGGGGGAGGGAGTTCACCCCTCCACTTT
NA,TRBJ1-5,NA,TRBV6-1,CASSAEDGGGQPQHF,TGTGCCAGCAGTGCGGAGGATGGGGGCGGGCAGCCCCAGCATTTT
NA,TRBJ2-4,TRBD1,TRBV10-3,CATGSGGGNIQYF,TGTGCCACAGGGTCAGGGGGCGGAAACATTCAGTACTTC
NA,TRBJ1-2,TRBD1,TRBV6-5,CASSQPGQGAGGYTF,TGTGCCAGCAGCCAACCGGGACAGGGGGCAGGTGGCTACACCTTC